This passage covers 7 T cell receptor beta chains from one sample sequenced in a study of cytomegalovirus exposure and HLA in healthy donors. The PCR ran on 60 Vbeta and 13 Jbeta primers. Here immunoSEQ multiplex PCR was the method, and the copy in TCRdb shows in-frame clones only, minus some. The sample includes approximately 120,000 clones, 77% seen only once; the top ten take 9.5% to 15%. What was sequenced was PBMCs. These receptors were taken from a woman aged 40-49 years in good health and CMV-seropositive.

V is TRBV9 and J is TRBJ2-4, with D maybe TRBD1 (7 bases). The CDR3 spans 16 residues. Trimming cost V 1 base and J 2 bases, with 13 bases left between them. Germline-derived CDR1 and CDR2 are SGDLS and YYNGEE. CDR3 nucleotide sequence: TGTGCCAGCAGCGTATCCCCAGGGGGGACCAAAAACATTCAGTACTTC. Translated, it gives CASSVSPGGTKNIQYF.

The chain couples TRBV28 to TRBJ1-2, with D perhaps matching TRBD1 (6 bases). CDR3 size: 13 residues. V was shortened by 4 bases and J by 5 bases, with 11 bases between the two germline ends. CDR1 is MDHEN, CDR2 SYDVKM, per germline. This CDR3 is CASSYRQEYGYTF. The CDR3 DNA follows: TGTGCCAGCAGTTATAGACAGGAATATGGCTACACCTTC.

This clone was seen a handful of times. The chain carries TRBV19 and TRBJ2-7; D call uncertain. Deletions cut 5 bases from V and 0 bases from J, with 8 bases between. CDR3 length: 13 amino acids. Germline CDR1 reads LNHDA; CDR2 reads SQIVND (reference sequence). Written as DNA, the CDR3 is TGTGCCAGTAGTCTAAAGAGCTCCTACGAGCAGTACTTC. It yields the protein CASSLKSSYEQYF.

V and J are TRBV11-2 and TRBJ2-1, with unresolved D. Germline CDR1 SGHAT, CDR2 FQNNGV. This CDR3 has 13 residues. V shed 1 base and J shed 9 bases, with 10 bases lying between them. CDR3 residues: CASSLGLYGEQFF. The DNA of the CDR3 is TGTGCCAGCAGCTTAGGACTGTATGGTGAGCAGTTCTTC.

The genes are TRBV10-3 and TRBJ1-2, with TRBD1 matching 10 bases. The CDR3 extends over 14 amino acids. CDR1 is ENHRY and CDR2 is SYGVKD in the germline V gene. Unmatched junction bases numbered 10, after V lost 9 bases and J lost 6 bases. The CDR3 coding sequence is TGTGCCATTAACGCACCGGGACAGGGGAATGGCTACACCTTC. It codes for CAINAPGQGNGYTF.

The rearrangement joins TRBV9 to TRBJ2-7, with 8 bases fitting TRBD1. The V gene's germline CDR1 is SGDLS and CDR2 YYNGEE. V shed 3 bases and J 1 base; nucleotides not matched to a gene: 6. The CDR3 contains 15 residues. The chain's CDR3 is CASSARGRESYEQYF. CDR3 DNA sequence: TGTGCCAGCAGCGCCAGGGGGCGGGAATCCTACGAGCAGTACTTC.

This sequence joins TRBV5-1 and TRBJ1-5, with TRBD1 as a possible D gene (6 bases). CDR3 length: 13 amino acids. V was shortened by 4 bases and J by 4 bases, with 9 bases between the two germline ends. The germline CDR1 and CDR2 sequences are SGHRS and YFSETQ. CDR3 bases: TGCGCCAGCAGCCCCCAGGGGAATCAGCCCCAGCATTTT. This gives the protein CASSPQGNQPQHF.